The clone carrying this T cell receptor (beta chain) occurred a few times. The antigen is not known. This CDR3 is also generated by other DNA sequences in the sample. The CDR3 is 13 residues long. Looked up from germline, CDR1 is SEHNR and CDR2 is FQNEAQ (reference sequence). The V and J ends lost 3 bases and 7 bases respectively, with 12 bases between them. The data were taken from a study of cytomegalovirus exposure and HLA in healthy donors. In the study overall: Caucasian-associated ancestry cluster membership applied to approximately 80% of some 400 genotyped donors.

PCR was performed using 60 Vbeta and 13 Jbeta primers. The repertoire was sequenced with immunoSEQ multiplex PCR; TCRdb's copy has only in-frame clones and lacks some. The table has some 100,000 clones, 74% seen once; the top ten hold 2% to 2.5%. Whole-study findings and limits: Cytomegalovirus-associated status was assigned to about 170 TCR beta chains. In a later analysis, TCR beta V- and J-gene trimming showed a link to a missense DCLRE1C variant. By HLA locus, TCR association rates varied in a later analysis, with DRB1 showing the most and HLA-C the fewest.

This TCR was sampled from a human donor in good health. The sample was PBMCs. J is TRBJ1-2 and V is TRBV7-9; D uncertain. The CDR3 reads CASSLQLRGGYTF. The CDR3 bases are TGTGCCAGCAGCTTGCAGCTCCGGGGTGGCTACACCTTC.